This T cell receptor beta chain was documented in a study of T cell changes during pregnancy in multiple sclerosis. Here immunoSEQ multiplex PCR was the method, and the copy in TCRdb shows in-frame clones only, minus some. The sample lists 50,000 to 65,000 clones; approximately 90% were seen once. J gave up 1 base and V 6 bases, and 6 bases lay outside the gene matches. Germline CDR1 reads LNHDA; CDR2 reads SQIVND (reference sequence). The CDR3 totals 14 residues. The sequences come from CD4+ T cells from peripheral blood mononuclear cells, collected in the third trimester of pregnancy. The V gene is TRBV19, the J gene TRBJ2-7; 7 nucleotides align to TRBD2. The clonotype originates from a female donor with multiple sclerosis, enrolled in a pregnancy study. The CDR3 bases are TGTGCCAGTAGGGAAGCGGGGTCTTCCTACGAGCAGTACTTC. It codes for CASREAGSSYEQYF.